This T cell receptor beta chain was documented in a study of shared clonotypes between healthy human individuals. Study-wide points: Naive CD4 clonotypes overlapped across a handful of donors at 4.5% to 5.5%.

Positively selected for CCR7, the CD45RO-negative cells used as naive CD8 cells excluded terminally differentiated effector memory CD45RA+ cells. Using immunoSEQ multiplex PCR, the repertoire was profiled, and TCRdb retains in-frame clones only, with some absent. This repertoire shows some 800,000 clones, more than 85% found once; its top ten account for less than 25%. The CDR3 covers 15 residues. Germline assignment: CDR1 MNHEY and CDR2 SVGAGI. V lost 3 bases, J lost 1 base, and 12 bases lay in between. In regard to this clone: What it recognizes is unknown.

The source is a man aged 30 to 45 in good health. The chain uses TRBV6-5 and TRBJ2-5, with D tentatively TRBD1 (5 bases). The sequencing input was naive CD8+ T cells sorted from blood. The CDR3 DNA is TGTGCCAGCAGTTATAGTGGGGCTAGCCAAGAGACCCAGTACTTC. Translation: CASSYSGASQETQYF.